The present T cell receptor beta chain was sequenced within a study of blood T cell repertoires in COVID-19. Libraries were prepared by immunoSEQ multiplex PCR; TCRdb keeps only in-frame clonotypes and omits some of them. The sample has over 12,000 clones, approximately 88% seen once. Sequencing was performed on peripheral blood. The clonotype comes from a human donor in a cohort sampled during active COVID-19.

The CDR3 coding sequence is TGCAGCGTTGAAGGGGCTGGGGGGAGTTACACTGAAGCTTTCTTT. Residues: CSVEGAGGSYTEAFF. The V call is TRBV29-1, the J call TRBJ1-1; TRBD1 is a possible D gene (5 bases). CDR1 is SQVTM and CDR2 is ANQGSEA in the germline V gene. CDR3 size: 15 residues. V was trimmed by 1 base and J by 3 bases, leaving 15 bases between them.